This TCR beta chain was recorded in a study of STAT5B mutations in CD4+ large granular lymphocyte leukemia. Study as a whole: The CDR3 'QG' motif was associated with a particular HLA allele among healthy donors.

The V gene's germline CDR1 is MNHEY and CDR2 SMNVEV (reference sequence). The CDR3 is 14 residues long. The V and J ends lost 7 bases and 1 base respectively, with 12 bases between them. With respect to this clone: What it binds is not known.

TCRdb keeps only in-frame clones here, not all; method: immunoSEQ multiplex PCR. In the table there are 34,000 or so clones, just under 85% of which are singletons. Study results and caveats: Compared with healthy controls (2/35), patient top clones favored TRBV06 (8/27).

The TCR comes from a human donor in good health. The rearrangement joins TRBV27 to TRBJ2-3, with D unclear. Input material: CD4+ T cells from blood buffy coats. Here the CDR3 DNA reads TGTGCCAGCACTCACCTACAGCGCACAGATACGCAGTATTTT. This gives the protein CASTHLQRTDTQYF.